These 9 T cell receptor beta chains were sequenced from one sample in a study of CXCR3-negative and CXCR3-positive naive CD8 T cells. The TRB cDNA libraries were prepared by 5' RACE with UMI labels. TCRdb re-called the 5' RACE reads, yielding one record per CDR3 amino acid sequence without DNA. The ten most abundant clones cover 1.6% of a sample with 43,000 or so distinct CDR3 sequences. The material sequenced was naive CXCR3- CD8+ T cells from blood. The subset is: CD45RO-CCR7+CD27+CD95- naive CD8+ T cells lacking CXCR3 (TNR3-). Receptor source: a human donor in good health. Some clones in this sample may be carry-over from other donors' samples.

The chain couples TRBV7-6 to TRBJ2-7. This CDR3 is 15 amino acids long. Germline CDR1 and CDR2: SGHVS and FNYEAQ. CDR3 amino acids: CASSLGQGGSYEQYF. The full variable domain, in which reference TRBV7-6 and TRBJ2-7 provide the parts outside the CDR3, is GAGVSQSPRYKVTKRGQDVALRCDPISGHVSLYWYRQALGQGPEFLTYFNYEAQQDKSGLPNDRFSAERPEGSISTLTIQRTEQRDSAMYRCASSLGQGGSYEQYFGPGTRLTVT.

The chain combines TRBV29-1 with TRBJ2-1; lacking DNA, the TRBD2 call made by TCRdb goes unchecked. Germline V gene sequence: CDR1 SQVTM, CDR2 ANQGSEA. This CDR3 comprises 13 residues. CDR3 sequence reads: CSVGLAEDNEQFF.

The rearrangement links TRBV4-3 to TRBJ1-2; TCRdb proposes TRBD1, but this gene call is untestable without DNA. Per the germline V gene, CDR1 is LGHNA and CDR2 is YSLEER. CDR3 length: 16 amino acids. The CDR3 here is CASSQFGRGNNYGYTF.

CDR3 region: CASSHVDTSYEQYF. This chain links TRBV14 with TRBJ2-7; TCRdb's assignment of TRBD1 cannot be checked, as there is no DNA. CDR1 and CDR2 (germline): SGHDN, FVKESK. This CDR3 has 14 amino acids.

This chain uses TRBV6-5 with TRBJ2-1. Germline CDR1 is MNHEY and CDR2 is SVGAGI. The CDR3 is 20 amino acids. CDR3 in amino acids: CASSYSSYNSRSTSYNEQFF.

The CDR3 sequence: CASSYRAGNTIYF. The chain joins TRBV7-3 to TRBJ1-3. Germline V lookup: CDR1 SGHTA, CDR2 FQGTGA. The CDR3 consists of 13 residues.

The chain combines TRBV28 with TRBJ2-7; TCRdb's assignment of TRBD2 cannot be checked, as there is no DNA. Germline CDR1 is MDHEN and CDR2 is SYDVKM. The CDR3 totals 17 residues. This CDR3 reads CASSLVGIAGVAYEQYF. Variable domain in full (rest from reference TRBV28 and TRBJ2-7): DVKVTQSSRYLVKRTGEKVFLECVQDMDHENMFWYRQDPGLGLRLIYFSYDVKMKEKGDIPEGYSVSREKKERFSLILESASTNQTSMYLCASSLVGIAGVAYEQYFGPGTRLTVT.

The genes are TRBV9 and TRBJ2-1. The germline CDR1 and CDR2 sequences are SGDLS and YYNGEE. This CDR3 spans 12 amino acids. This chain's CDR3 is CASSASYNEQFF.

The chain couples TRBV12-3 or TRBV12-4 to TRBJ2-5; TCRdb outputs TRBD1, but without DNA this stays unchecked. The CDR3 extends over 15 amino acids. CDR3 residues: CASSLSGFGGETQYF.